This T cell receptor beta chain was sequenced during a study of shared clonotypes between healthy human individuals. Points from the study as a whole: Even with large depth, rarefaction showed that sorted-subset sequencing was incomplete. The study found lower generation probabilities in non-shared clonotypes than in those shared by all four donors.

DNA at 150 to 250 ng, 25,000 to 30,000 T cell genomes, went into sorted-subset replicate PCRs. In the authors' methods: Filtering differed since immunoSEQ provided only junctions, with no quality scores. Here immunoSEQ multiplex PCR was the method, and the copy in TCRdb shows in-frame clones only, minus some. The V and J calls and clone size are taken from that table; D and trimming were inferred from the DNA. The sample includes 1.5 million to 2.5 million clones, over 85% of them seen just once. The naive CD8 population came from CD45RO-negative cells selected for CCR7, without terminally differentiated effector memory CD45RA+ cells. Note on this clone: What it recognizes is unknown.

Specimen: naive CD8+ T cells sorted from blood. The source is a man between 18 and 35 years old in good health.

The CDR3 coding sequence is TGTGCCAGCAGCGAGACGACTAGTAGCAGCAATGAGCAGTTCTTC. Protein sequence: CASSETTSSSNEQFF. V usage is TRBV9 and J usage is TRBJ2-1; D is possibly TRBD2 (6 bases). V lost 3 bases to trimming and J lost 6 bases, with 16 bases between them. Germline V gives CDR1 SGDLS, CDR2 YYNGEE. The CDR3 contains 15 residues.